This TCR beta chain was identified during a study of blood T cell repertoires in COVID-19. The overall study: COVID-19 samples, acute and convalescent, were from the United States, Italy and Spain. Sources were T cells, B-cell-depleted T cells, or PBMCs; the material itself was cDNA or gDNA.

Per the authors' pipeline: For nucleated cells, counts were estimated from reference gene primer amplification. Profiled with immunoSEQ multiplex PCR; TCRdb holds only in-frame clones, not every one. From that table come the V and J calls and clone size; the DNA was used to work out D and trimming. The sample includes around 220,000 clones, 82% seen only once; the top ten take 4.5% to 5%. Germline V lookup: CDR1 LGHDT, CDR2 YNNKEL (reference sequence). CDR3 size: 17 residues. V lost 0 bases, J lost 2 bases, and 15 bases lay in between. The rearrangement links TRBV3-1 (or the pseudogene TRBV3-2) to TRBJ2-3; possibly TRBD2 for D (6 bases). Sequenced: peripheral blood. This receptor was identified in a woman of 80 years or more with active or convalescent COVID-19. The CDR3 region is CASSQDRAGTTTDTQYF. In nucleotides, the CDR3 is TGTGCCAGCAGCCAAGATAGGGCGGGAACTACCACAGATACGCAGTATTTT.